This entry lists 28 T cell receptor beta chains sequenced from one sample in a study of cytotoxic CD8 clonotypes in ibrutinib-treated CLL. Method: immunoSEQ multiplex PCR; TCRdb's copy keeps in-frame clones and lacks some. The sample shows 50,000 to 75,000 clones, approximately 71% of them seen only once. The source was PBMCs, collected after 12 months of ibrutinib treatment. These TCRs come from a human donor with chronic lymphocytic leukemia.

This clone has just one count. CDR3 protein: CASIPGTGYGYTF. CDR3 nucleotide sequence: TGTGCCAGCATCCCCGGGACAGGCTATGGCTACACCTTC. The chain combines TRBV6-5 with TRBJ1-2; 8 bases are a match to TRBD1. CDR3 length: 13 amino acids. Germline assignment: CDR1 MNHEY and CDR2 SVGAGI. With 7 bases clipped from V and 4 bases from J, the junction kept 5 bases outside the gene matches.

V usage is TRBV28 and J usage is TRBJ2-7; no clear D. From germline, CDR1 is MDHEN and CDR2 SYDVKM. Trimming shortened V by 5 bases and J by 3 bases, and 20 bases separated the two germline ends. The CDR3 runs 16 residues. The CDR3 sequence: CASSTTRKGPDYEQYF. Here the CDR3 DNA reads TGTGCCAGCAGTACAACTCGAAAGGGTCCCGACTACGAGCAGTACTTC.

The chain joins TRBV7-7 to TRBJ2-7, with D unresolved. Trimming left V 1 base short and J 0 bases short, with 13 bases between. Germline V gene sequence: CDR1 SSHAT, CDR2 FNYEAQ (reference sequence). The CDR3 covers 16 residues. The CDR3 is CASSLVLHSSSYEQYF. Written as DNA, the CDR3 is TGTGCCAGCAGCTTAGTCCTGCATTCAAGCTCCTACGAGCAGTACTTC.

The chain employs TRBV5-1 and TRBJ1-2; 7 bases match TRBD1. J was trimmed by 0 bases and V by 4 bases; bases with no gene match: 6. There are 15 residues in the CDR3. Germline values: CDR1 SGHRS, CDR2 YFSETQ. The CDR3 DNA sequence: TGCGCCAGCAGCCAGAGGGACAGATCTAACTATGGCTACACCTTC. Translating gives CASSQRDRSNYGYTF.

This clone has a handful of counts. The chain combines TRBV29-1 with TRBJ2-7; no reliable D call. Germline values: CDR1 SQVTM, CDR2 ANQGSEA. There are 14 residues in the CDR3. The germline V and J ends were trimmed by 7 bases and 2 bases, with 18 bases remaining between them. Here the CDR3 reads CSAVGLLRTYEQYF. The CDR3 DNA reads TGCAGCGCCGTAGGGCTACTGAGGACCTACGAGCAGTACTTC.

The chain's CDR3 is CASSPYAGENSPLHF. As DNA, the CDR3 is TGTGCCAGCTCACCATACGCAGGGGAAAATTCACCCCTCCACTTT. The V call is TRBV18, the J call TRBJ1-6, with D possibly being TRBD1 (6 bases). This CDR3 comprises 15 residues. V shed 2 bases and J shed 7 bases, with 12 bases lying between them. The germline V gene encodes CDR1 KGHSH and CDR2 LQKENI.

This clone turned up a few times. This chain uses TRBV4-2 with TRBJ2-3; TRBD2 matches 7 bases. This CDR3 region has 15 residues. Looked up from germline, CDR1 is LGHNA and CDR2 is YNFKEQ. V shed 4 bases, J shed 5 bases, and the junction held 9 bases outside the gene matches. The CDR3 region has the DNA TGTGCCAGCAGCCCCCCGCGGGAGCGGGGAGATACGCAGTATTTT. Protein product: CASSPPRERGDTQYF.

This clone appeared a few times. The V and J genes are TRBV5-1 and TRBJ2-7; TRBD2 matches at 11 bases. Trimming at V came to 1 base and at J to 2 bases, leaving 2 bases not matched to a gene. CDR1 is SGHRS, CDR2 YFSETQ, per germline. There are 15 residues in the CDR3. CDR3 amino acids: CASSLPTSGTYEQYF. The CDR3 DNA follows: TGCGCCAGCAGCTTGCCGACTAGCGGGACCTACGAGCAGTACTTC.

This chain connects TRBV10-3 to TRBJ2-1; TRBD2 matches at 11 bases. The junction had 7 bases not matched to a gene; V was cut back by 6 bases and J by 6 bases. The CDR3 is 15 amino acids. The germline CDR1 and CDR2 sequences are ENHRY and SYGVKD. The CDR3 nucleotides are TGTGCCATCAGGACAATAGCGGGAGGGCCCAATGAGCAGTTCTTC. Amino acids: CAIRTIAGGPNEQFF.

As for this clone: The limits of the CDR3 on the DNA are not certain, so only TCRdb's listed CDR3 is given. The chain is built from TRBV29-1 and TRBJ2-3. The CDR3 comprises 10 residues, both ends counted. In germline, CDR1 is SQVTM, CDR2 ANQGSEA. The CDR3 region is CSVAHGAWYF.

The chain recombines TRBV7-2 with TRBJ2-7; D is uncertain. Germline assignment: CDR1 SGHTA and CDR2 FQGNSA. V was cut by 1 base and J by 0 bases, with 7 bases left in between. CDR3 length: 14 residues. CDR3 nucleotides: TGTGCCAGCAGCTTAGGCCCTGCCTCCTACGAGCAGTACTTC. Residues: CASSLGPASYEQYF.

The gene calls are TRBV9 and TRBJ2-7; the match to TRBD2 covers 11 bases. CDR3 length equals 16 residues. Germline CDR1 reads SGDLS; CDR2 reads YYNGEE. After removal of 4 bases from V and 3 bases from J, the junction contained 9 bases not matched to a gene. CDR3 nucleotides: TGTGCCAGCAGCCTGGGCGCTAGCGGGAGGAGCTACGAGCAGTACTTC. Its protein is CASSLGASGRSYEQYF.

V and J are TRBV29-1 and TRBJ2-1, with no clear D. The V gene lost 0 bases and the J gene lost 5 bases, with 8 bases spanning the gap. CDR3 length equals 13 residues. Germline values: CDR1 SQVTM, CDR2 ANQGSEA. CDR3: CSVEDWADNEQFF. In DNA, the CDR3 is TGCAGCGTTGAAGATTGGGCAGACAATGAGCAGTTCTTC.

This rearrangement joins TRBV5-4 to TRBJ2-3; 12 bases map to TRBD2. V lost 7 bases to trimming and J lost 3 bases; unmatched junction nucleotides: 3. Germline V gives CDR1 SGHNT, CDR2 YYREEE (reference sequence). This CDR3 comprises 14 residues. The CDR3 protein is CASRTSGRTDTQYF. The CDR3, as DNA: TGTGCCAGCCGAACTAGCGGGAGGACAGATACGCAGTATTTT.

V usage is TRBV7-9 and J usage is TRBJ2-5; 8 bases match TRBD2. Trimming removed 4 bases from V and 4 bases from J; junction bases left unmatched: 11. This CDR3 comprises 16 residues. Germline CDR1 is SEHNR and CDR2 is FQNEAQ (reference sequence). The CDR3 here is CASSSPRTSQTETQYF. The CDR3 region has the DNA TGTGCCAGCAGCTCCCCCCGGACTAGCCAGACAGAGACCCAGTACTTC.

This chain uses TRBV4-2 with TRBJ2-6; D might be TRBD2 (6 bases). The germline CDR1 and CDR2 sequences are LGHNA and YNFKEQ. This CDR3 comprises 17 residues. Trimming stripped 1 base from V and 0 bases from J, with 10 bases between. The CDR3 loop reads CASSQAGVVSGANVLTF. The CDR3 DNA reads TGTGCCAGCAGCCAAGCGGGAGTAGTCTCTGGGGCCAACGTCCTGACTTTC.

The chain links TRBV7-6 to TRBJ2-3; no definite D call. This CDR3 has 14 amino acids. Germline lookup yields CDR1 SGHVS and CDR2 FNYEAQ. V was pared by 0 bases and J by 0 bases, with 4 bases between. DNA for the CDR3: TGTGCCAGCAGCTTAGCGGCTAGCACAGATACGCAGTATTTT. This translates into CASSLAASTDTQYF.

This chain uses TRBV2 with TRBJ2-7; no firm D call. The length of the CDR3 is 15 residues. Trimming shortened V by 3 bases and J by 0 bases, and 12 bases separated the two germline ends. The germline V gene has CDR1 SNHLY and CDR2 FYNNEI. The CDR3 loop is CASSEFGSRSYEQYF. The CDR3 coding sequence is TGTGCCAGCAGTGAGTTTGGCAGCCGCTCCTACGAGCAGTACTTC.

CDR3 in DNA: TGCGCCAGCAGTGAGGCGGAGACCCAGTACTTC. It encodes CASSEAETQYF. This chain connects TRBV10-2 to TRBJ2-5, with unresolved D. CDR3 length: 11 residues. The V gene's germline CDR1 is WSHSY and CDR2 SAAADI. With 2 bases removed from V and 5 bases from J, the gap between germline ends came to 3 bases.

The chain uses TRBV6-5 and TRBJ1-2, with TRBD1 matching 11 bases. This CDR3 is built from 13 residues. Losses at the gene ends were 7 bases for V and 6 bases for J; bases not matched to a gene: 4. Germline V gene sequence: CDR1 MNHEY, CDR2 SVGAGI. This CDR3 is CASNRDRGNGYTF. CDR3 coding DNA: TGTGCCAGCAACCGGGACAGGGGGAATGGCTACACCTTC.

This chain connects TRBV30 to TRBJ2-7; 7 nucleotides match TRBD1. The ends lost 2 bases at V and 5 bases at J; junction bases unmatched: 6. Germline lookup yields CDR1 GTSNPN and CDR2 SVGIG (reference sequence). The CDR3 has 13 amino acids. The CDR3 bases are TGTGCCTGGAGTAGCGACAGGGTCCACGAGCAGTACTTC. Translating gives CAWSSDRVHEQYF.

The chain combines TRBV10-3 with TRBJ1-2; D uncertain. Trimming cost V 8 bases and J 2 bases, with 27 bases left between them. Germline assignment: CDR1 ENHRY and CDR2 SYGVKD. This CDR3 has 18 amino acids. The CDR3 sequence is CAILEEDSGSTGNYGYTF. The CDR3 DNA follows: TGTGCCATCCTGGAAGAGGACTCAGGCTCCACTGGGAACTATGGCTACACCTTC.

The chain has TRBV7-6 and TRBJ1-5; D remains ambiguous. Germline V gives CDR1 SGHVS, CDR2 FNYEAQ. Trimming left V 2 bases short and J 6 bases short, with 5 bases between. This CDR3 region has 12 residues. This CDR3 is CASSLIGQPQHF. In DNA, the CDR3 is TGTGCCAGCAGCTTAATAGGTCAGCCCCAGCATTTT.

This clone was recorded at least ten times. The genes are TRBV6-5 and TRBJ1-1; TRBD1 aligns across 9 bases. Germline V gene lookup returns CDR1 MNHEY and CDR2 SVGAGI. This CDR3 spans 15 amino acids. Losses at the gene ends were 8 bases for V and 3 bases for J; bases not matched to a gene: 10. The CDR3 coding sequence is TGTGCCAGCGTCCGGGACAGGGAGATCGACACTGAAGCTTTCTTT. As protein: CASVRDREIDTEAFF.

The rearrangement links TRBV27 to TRBJ2-1, with 10 bases fitting TRBD1. The CDR3 has 16 residues. Germline CDR1 is MNHEY and CDR2 is SMNVEV (reference sequence). J gave up 6 bases and V 9 bases, and 14 bases lay outside the gene matches. In DNA form, the CDR3 reads TGTGCCAGTGCCCGAGAAGGGGGGACAGGGGTCAATGAGCAGTTCTTC. The encoded protein is CASAREGGTGVNEQFF.

The chain uses TRBV11-2 and TRBJ2-5, with TRBD1 matching over 12 bases. Germline-derived CDR1 and CDR2 are SGHAT and FQNNGV. V gave up 8 bases and J gave up 4 bases; unmatched junction bases: 11. There are 16 residues in the CDR3. The CDR3 here is CASRRWGQGASETQYF. The CDR3 nucleotides are TGTGCCAGCCGTCGGTGGGGACAGGGGGCATCAGAGACCCAGTACTTC.

The rearrangement uses TRBV7-2 and TRBJ1-3; a possible D gene is TRBD1 (5 bases). Trimming took 3 bases from V and 2 from J, leaving 8 bases between them. CDR1 is SGHTA, CDR2 FQGNSA, per germline. CDR3 length: 14 residues. The CDR3 sequence: CASSFRGAGNTIYF. Here the CDR3 DNA reads TGTGCCAGCAGCTTTAGGGGAGCTGGAAACACCATATATTTT.

This clone appeared once. The V gene is TRBV11-1, the J gene TRBJ2-7; no firm D call. The CDR3 has 13 residues. Germline V lookup: CDR1 SGHAT, CDR2 FQDESV (reference sequence). V lost 3 bases to trimming and J lost 0 bases, with 6 bases between them. The CDR3 nucleotides are TGTGCCAGCAGCTTGTCGGGCTCCTACGAGCAGTACTTC. This sequence encodes CASSLSGSYEQYF.